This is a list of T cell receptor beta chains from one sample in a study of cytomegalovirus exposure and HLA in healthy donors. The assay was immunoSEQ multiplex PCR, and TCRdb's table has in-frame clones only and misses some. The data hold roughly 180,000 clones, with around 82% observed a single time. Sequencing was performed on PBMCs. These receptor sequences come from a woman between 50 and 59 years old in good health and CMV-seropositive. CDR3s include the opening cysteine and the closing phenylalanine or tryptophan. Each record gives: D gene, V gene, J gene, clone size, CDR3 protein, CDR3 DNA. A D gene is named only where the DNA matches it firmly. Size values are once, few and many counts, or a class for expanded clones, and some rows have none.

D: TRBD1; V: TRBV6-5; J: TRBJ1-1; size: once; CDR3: CASSYDRATEAFF; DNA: TGTGCCAGCAGTTACGACAGGGCCACTGAAGCTTTCTTT
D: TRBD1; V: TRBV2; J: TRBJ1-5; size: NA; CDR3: CASRAGTGGGQPQHF; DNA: TGTGCCAGCAGGGCAGGGACAGGGGGCGGGCAGCCCCAGCATTTT
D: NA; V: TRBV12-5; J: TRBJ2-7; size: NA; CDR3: CASGFQGSYYEQYF; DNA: TGTGCTAGTGGTTTCCAGGGATCCTACTACGAGCAGTACTTC
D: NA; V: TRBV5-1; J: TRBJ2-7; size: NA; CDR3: CASSLEIGGVSREQYF; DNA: TGCGCCAGCAGCTTGGAAATAGGAGGGGTCAGTAGGGAGCAGTACTTC
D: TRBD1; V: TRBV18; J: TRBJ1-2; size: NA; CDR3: CASSPGTGTYGYTF; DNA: TGTGCCAGCTCACCAGGGACAGGGACTTATGGCTACACCTTC
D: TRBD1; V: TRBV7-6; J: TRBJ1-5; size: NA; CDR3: CASSLGEDRSNQPQHF; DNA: TGTGCCAGCAGCTTAGGTGAGGACAGGAGCAATCAGCCCCAGCATTTT
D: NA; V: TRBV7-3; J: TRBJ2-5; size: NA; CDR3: CASSLFQGSRETQYF; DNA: TGTGCCAGCAGCTTATTTCAGGGGTCCAGAGAGACCCAGTACTTC
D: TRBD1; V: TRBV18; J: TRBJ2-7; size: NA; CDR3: CASSPRDREHEQYF; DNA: TGTGCCAGCTCACCGAGGGACAGGGAGCACGAGCAGTACTTC
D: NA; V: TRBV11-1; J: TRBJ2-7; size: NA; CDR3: CASSSLTGSYEQYF; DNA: TGTGCCAGCAGCTCCTTAACAGGGTCCTACGAGCAGTACTTC
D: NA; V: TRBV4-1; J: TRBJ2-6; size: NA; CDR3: CASSQGVVSGANVLTF; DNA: TGCGCCAGCAGCCAAGGAGTCGTTTCTGGGGCCAACGTCCTGACTTTC
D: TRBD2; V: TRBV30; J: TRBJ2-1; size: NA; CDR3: CAWSRAGGPQFF; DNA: TGTGCCTGGAGTAGGGCGGGGGGGCCGCAGTTCTTC
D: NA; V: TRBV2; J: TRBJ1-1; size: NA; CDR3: CASSPAGGNTEAFF; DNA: TGTGCCAGCAGTCCCGCGGGGGGGAACACTGAAGCTTTCTTT
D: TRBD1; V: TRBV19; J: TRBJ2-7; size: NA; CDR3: CASSMTGQGNYEQYF; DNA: TGTGCCAGTAGTATGACCGGACAGGGTAACTACGAGCAGTACTTC
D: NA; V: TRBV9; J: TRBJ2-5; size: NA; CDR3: CASSHRLSQETQYF; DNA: TGTGCCAGCAGCCACCGGTTAAGTCAAGAGACCCAGTACTTC
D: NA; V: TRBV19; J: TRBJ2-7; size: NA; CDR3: CASSIGRATYF; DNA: TGTGCCAGTAGTATCGGGCGGGCAACGTACTTC
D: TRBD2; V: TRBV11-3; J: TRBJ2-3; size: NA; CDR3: CASSPRTSGGTDTQYF; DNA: TGTGCCAGCAGCCCTAGGACTAGCGGGGGCACAGATACGCAGTATTTT
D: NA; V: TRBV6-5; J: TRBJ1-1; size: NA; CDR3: CASSPRRVGNTEAFF; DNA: TGTGCCAGCAGTCCCCGTCGGGTGGGGAACACTGAAGCTTTCTTT
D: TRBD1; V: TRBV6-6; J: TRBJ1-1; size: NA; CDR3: CASSYPTGSVTEAFF; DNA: TGTGCCAGCAGTTACCCGACAGGGTCGGTGACTGAAGCTTTCTTT
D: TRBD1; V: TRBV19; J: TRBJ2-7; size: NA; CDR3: CASSIGTASYEQYF; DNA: TGTGCCAGTAGTATCGGGACAGCAAGTTACGAGCAGTACTTC
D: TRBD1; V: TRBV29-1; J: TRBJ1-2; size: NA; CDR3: CSAEDRLVSYGYTF; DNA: TGCAGCGCCGAGGACAGGCTTGTTTCATATGGCTACACCTTC
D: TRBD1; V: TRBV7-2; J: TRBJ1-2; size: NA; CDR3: CASSSRQGVYGYTF; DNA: TGTGCCAGCAGCTCCCGACAGGGAGTCTATGGCTACACCTTC
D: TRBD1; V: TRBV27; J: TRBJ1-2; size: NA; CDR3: CASSSQGFYGYTF; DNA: TGTGCCAGCAGTTCACAGGGGTTCTATGGCTACACCTTC
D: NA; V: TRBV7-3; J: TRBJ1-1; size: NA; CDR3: CASSSGVNTEAFF; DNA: TGTGCCAGCAGCTCAGGGGTTAACACTGAAGCTTTCTTT
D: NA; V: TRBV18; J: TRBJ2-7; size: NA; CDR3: CASSPPAGAGYEQYF; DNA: TGTGCCAGCTCACCACCAGCAGGGGCGGGCTACGAGCAGTACTTC
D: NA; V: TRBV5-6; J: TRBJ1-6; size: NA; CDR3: CASSRLDSYNSPLHF; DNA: TGTGCCAGCAGTCGACTGGACTCCTATAATTCACCCCTCCACTTT